What follows are 28 T cell receptor beta chains derived from one specimen sequenced in a study of T cells expressing NK-cell markers. Reprocessing the 5' RACE reads, TCRdb reports a single entry for every CDR3 protein and omits DNA. The listing contains 500,000 to 600,000 distinct CDR3 sequences. The sequenced sample was blood T cells: a sorted CD56 or NKG2C T cell subset, CD4+ or CD8+ T cells, or bulk PBMC T cells (not recorded which). These receptors all stem from a man between 18 and 35 years old in good health.

The chain uses TRBV12-3 or TRBV12-4 and TRBJ2-2; the TCRdb D gene call, TRBD1, has no DNA to confirm it. CDR3 length: 15 amino acids. CDR3 in amino acids: CAFLERGTNTGELFF.

The CDR3 protein is CASSPRGEWEEETQYF. The chain couples TRBV13 to TRBJ2-5; TCRdb outputs TRBD2, but without DNA this stays unchecked. This CDR3 has 16 amino acids. Germline V gene data show CDR1 as PRHDT and CDR2 as FYEKMQ (reference sequence).

CDR3 amino acids: CASSGLAGAGGYNEQFF. This rearrangement joins TRBV12-3 or TRBV12-4 to TRBJ2-1; the D gene TCRdb calls, TRBD2, cannot be checked with no DNA. The length of the CDR3 is 17 residues.

The chain couples TRBV12-3 or TRBV12-4 to TRBJ2-1; TCRdb outputs TRBD1, but without DNA this stays unchecked. The length of the CDR3 is 14 residues. The CDR3 sequence: CASSPTGGRREQFF.

V usage is TRBV5-1 and J usage is TRBJ2-1; the TCRdb call, TRBD2, lacks DNA for checking. Germline values: CDR1 SGHRS, CDR2 YFSETQ. This CDR3 has 14 amino acids. This CDR3 reads CASSLISPAGEQFF.

V gene TRBV6-5 combines with J gene TRBJ2-2; the TCRdb call, TRBD1, lacks DNA for checking. The CDR3 is 16 residues long. Germline lookup yields CDR1 MNHEY and CDR2 SVGAGI. This chain's CDR3 is CASRFRDRGPTGELFF.

The rearrangement uses TRBV9 and TRBJ2-7; the D gene TCRdb calls, TRBD1, cannot be checked with no DNA. Germline assignment: CDR1 SGDLS and CDR2 YYNGEE. The CDR3 is made up of 15 amino acids. CDR3 region: CASSAPGQEENEQYF.

The V call is TRBV11-2, the J call TRBJ2-1; no DNA is available, so the TRBD2 call from TCRdb remains unchecked. This CDR3 region has 13 residues. In germline, CDR1 is SGHAT, CDR2 FQNNGV. The chain's CDR3 is CASSQGLNNEQFF.

The chain joins TRBV20-1 to TRBJ2-7; there is no DNA to check the TCRdb D call of TRBD2. The length of the CDR3 is 15 residues. Germline CDR1 is DFQATT and CDR2 is SNEGSKA (reference sequence). The CDR3 region is CSARRLAGASGEQYF.

The CDR3 region is CSGSGRVYNEQFF. The J gene is TRBJ2-1, the V gene TRBV20-1; TCRdb's D call, TRBD2, is unchecked because there is no DNA. This CDR3 is built from 13 residues. Germline-derived CDR1 and CDR2 are DFQATT and SNEGSKA (reference sequence).

This sequence joins TRBV20-1 and TRBJ2-7; TCRdb returns TRBD2, unconfirmable since there is no DNA. The germline gives CDR1 DFQATT, CDR2 SNEGSKA (reference sequence). This CDR3 region has 13 residues. The CDR3 loop reads CSANGGIDYEQYF.

CDR3 region: CSVGILTGEQFF. This chain joins TRBV29-1 and TRBJ2-1. Germline values: CDR1 SQVTM, CDR2 ANQGSEA. This CDR3 spans 12 amino acids.

V usage is TRBV27 and J usage is TRBJ2-7; TCRdb reports TRBD1, a call that lacks DNA to check it against. CDR1 is MNHEY, CDR2 SMNVEV, per germline (reference sequence). The CDR3 covers 13 residues. The CDR3 is CASSFGAGGEQYF.

The chain carries TRBV25-1 and TRBJ2-5. The CDR3 covers 17 residues. From germline, CDR1 is MGHDK and CDR2 SYGVNS. The CDR3: CASSEVQVDTFQETQYF.

This sequence joins TRBV5-6 and TRBJ2-3. This CDR3 region has 15 residues. Germline loops: CDR1 SGHDT, CDR2 YYEEEE. The CDR3 region is CASSLESRFTDTQYF.

This chain links TRBV7-2 with TRBJ2-7; TCRdb gives TRBD2 as the D gene, but with no DNA this cannot be confirmed. The CDR3 sequence is 19 residues long. Germline CDR1 is SGHTA and CDR2 is FQGNSA. CDR3 amino acids: CASSTRTGLAGGISYEQYF.

The chain links TRBV3-1 to TRBJ2-1; TCRdb calls TRBD2, which cannot be checked without DNA. Germline V lookup: CDR1 LGHDT, CDR2 YNNKEL (reference sequence). The CDR3 consists of 19 residues. This CDR3 is CASSQGRTSGPIYNDEQFF.

The CDR3 sequence: CSAKPGTSGVYQETQYF. The chain employs TRBV20-1 and TRBJ2-5; without DNA, the TCRdb call of TRBD2 cannot be checked. The CDR3 contains 17 residues. Germline CDR1 reads DFQATT; CDR2 reads SNEGSKA (reference sequence).

The chain links TRBV30 to TRBJ2-1; the TCRdb call, TRBD2, lacks DNA for checking. The CDR3 is 11 amino acids. The V gene's germline CDR1 is GTSNPN and CDR2 SVGIG (reference sequence). The CDR3 here is CAWVTSASQFF.

CDR3 protein: CASSRPGSTGANVLTF. The chain uses TRBV7-9 and TRBJ2-6; TCRdb lists TRBD1, though no DNA is available to test this call. The CDR3 has 16 amino acids. The V gene's germline CDR1 is SEHNR and CDR2 FQNEAQ (reference sequence).

V gene TRBV3-1 combines with J gene TRBJ2-1; the D gene TCRdb calls, TRBD2, cannot be checked with no DNA. Germline loops: CDR1 LGHDT, CDR2 YNNKEL (reference sequence). The CDR3 covers 16 residues. CDR3 residues: CASSQGAGISGHEQFF.

This rearrangement joins TRBV5-6 to TRBJ2-7. The CDR3 is made up of 14 amino acids. Germline lookup yields CDR1 SGHDT and CDR2 YYEEEE. The CDR3: CASSFAAVPYEQYF.

V usage is TRBV10-3 and J usage is TRBJ2-7; the D call of TRBD2 rests on TCRdb alone, since no DNA is present to check it. The CDR3 totals 15 residues. The germline V gene encodes CDR1 ENHRY and CDR2 SYGVKD. This chain's CDR3 is CAINSGTDTSYEQYF.

The chain employs TRBV20-1 and TRBJ2-7. CDR1 is DFQATT, CDR2 SNEGSKA, per germline (reference sequence). This CDR3 is built from 11 residues. The CDR3: CSARETQGQYF.

The chain joins TRBV20-1 to TRBJ2-7; TCRdb's assignment of TRBD1 cannot be checked, as there is no DNA. The CDR3 totals 13 residues. Germline V gene data show CDR1 as DFQATT and CDR2 as SNEGSKA (reference sequence). CDR3 region: CSARVLDRDEQYF.

CDR3 sequence reads: CASSPRTSGKYNEQFF. The gene calls are TRBV6-1 and TRBJ2-1; TCRdb outputs TRBD2, but without DNA this stays unchecked. This CDR3 has 16 residues. Germline CDR1 and CDR2: MNHNS and SASEGT.

The genes are TRBV9 and TRBJ1-2. This CDR3 has 17 residues. From germline, CDR1 is SGDLS and CDR2 YYNGEE. CDR3 sequence reads: CASSVVSADLANYGYTF.

The V gene is TRBV29-1, the J gene TRBJ2-3; TCRdb names TRBD1, which stays unverified in the absence of DNA. Germline V CDR1 and CDR2: SQVTM, ANQGSEA. The CDR3 spans 15 residues. The CDR3 sequence: CSVEPQATSTDTQYF.